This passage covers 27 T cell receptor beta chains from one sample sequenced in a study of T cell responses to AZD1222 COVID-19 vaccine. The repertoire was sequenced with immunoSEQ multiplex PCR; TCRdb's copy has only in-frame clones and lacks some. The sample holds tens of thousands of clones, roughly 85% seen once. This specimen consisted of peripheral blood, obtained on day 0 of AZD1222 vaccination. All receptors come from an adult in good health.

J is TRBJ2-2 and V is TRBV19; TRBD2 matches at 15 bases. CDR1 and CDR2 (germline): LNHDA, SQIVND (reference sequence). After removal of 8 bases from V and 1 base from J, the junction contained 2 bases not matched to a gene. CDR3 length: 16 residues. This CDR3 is CASGTSGGMNTGELFF. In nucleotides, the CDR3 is TGTGCCAGTGGGACTAGCGGGGGGATGAACACCGGGGAGCTGTTTTTT.

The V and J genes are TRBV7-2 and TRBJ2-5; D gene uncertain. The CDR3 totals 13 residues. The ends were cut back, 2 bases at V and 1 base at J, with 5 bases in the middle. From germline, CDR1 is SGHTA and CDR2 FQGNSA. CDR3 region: CASSLSFQETQYF. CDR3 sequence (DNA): TGTGCCAGCAGCTTAAGCTTCCAAGAGACCCAGTACTTC.

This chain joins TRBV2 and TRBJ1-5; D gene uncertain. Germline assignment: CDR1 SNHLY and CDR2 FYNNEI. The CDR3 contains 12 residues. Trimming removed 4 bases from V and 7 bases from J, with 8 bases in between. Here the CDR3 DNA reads TGTGCCAGCAGTGTTGTTTTCCAGCCCCAGCATTTT. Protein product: CASSVVFQPQHF.

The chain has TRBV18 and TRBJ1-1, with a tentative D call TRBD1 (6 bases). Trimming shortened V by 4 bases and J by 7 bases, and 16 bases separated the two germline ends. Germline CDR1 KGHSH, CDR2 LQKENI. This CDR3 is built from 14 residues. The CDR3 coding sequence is TGTGCCAGCTCACTGCGGTCGGGGGCGGTTGAAGCTTTCTTT. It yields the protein CASSLRSGAVEAFF. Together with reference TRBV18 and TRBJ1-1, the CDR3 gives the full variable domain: NAGVMQNPRHLVRRRGQEARLRCSPMKGHSHVYWYRQLPEEGLKFMVYLQKENIIDESGMPKERFSAEFPKEGPSILRIQQVVRGDSAAYFCASSLRSGAVEAFFGQGTRLTVV.

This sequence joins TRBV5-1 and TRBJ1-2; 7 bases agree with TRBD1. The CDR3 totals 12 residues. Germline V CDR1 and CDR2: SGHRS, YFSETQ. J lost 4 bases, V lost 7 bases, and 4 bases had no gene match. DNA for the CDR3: TGCGCCAGCCAGGGGGAGGTCTATGGCTACACCTTC. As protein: CASQGEVYGYTF.

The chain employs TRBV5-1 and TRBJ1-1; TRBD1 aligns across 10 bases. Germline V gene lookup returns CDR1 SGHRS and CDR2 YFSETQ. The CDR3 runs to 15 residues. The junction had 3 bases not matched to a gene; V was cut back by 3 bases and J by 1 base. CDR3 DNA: TGCGCCAGCAGCTCGGGACAGGGGAGGAACACTGAAGCTTTCTTT. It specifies CASSSGQGRNTEAFF. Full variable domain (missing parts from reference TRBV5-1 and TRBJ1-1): KAGVTQTPRYLIKTRGQQVTLSCSPISGHRSVSWYQQTPGQGLQFLFEYFSETQRNKGNFPGRFSGRQFSNSRSEMNVSTLELGDSALYLCASSSGQGRNTEAFFGQGTRLTVV.

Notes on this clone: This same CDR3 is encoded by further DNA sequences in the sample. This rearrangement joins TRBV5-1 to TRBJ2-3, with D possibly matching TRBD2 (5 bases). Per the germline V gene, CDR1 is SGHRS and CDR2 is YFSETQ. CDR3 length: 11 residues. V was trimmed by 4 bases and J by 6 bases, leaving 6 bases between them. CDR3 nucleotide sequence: TGCGCCAGCAGCACGGGGGATACGCAGTATTTT. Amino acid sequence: CASSTGDTQYF. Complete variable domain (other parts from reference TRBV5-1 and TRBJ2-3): KAGVTQTPRYLIKTRGQQVTLSCSPISGHRSVSWYQQTPGQGLQFLFEYFSETQRNKGNFPGRFSGRQFSNSRSEMNVSTLELGDSALYLCASSTGDTQYFGPGTRLTVL.

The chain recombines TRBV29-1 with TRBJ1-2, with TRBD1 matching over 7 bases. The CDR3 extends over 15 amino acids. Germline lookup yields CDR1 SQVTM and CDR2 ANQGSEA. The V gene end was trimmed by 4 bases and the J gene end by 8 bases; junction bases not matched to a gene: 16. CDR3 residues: CSVVGSSGTEGGYTF. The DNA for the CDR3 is TGCAGCGTTGTGGGTAGTTCGGGGACAGAAGGAGGCTACACCTTC.

The CDR3 DNA reads as TGCAGCGTTGAAGTTTCAGGAGGGCATCAGCCCCAGCATTTT. Translating it yields CSVEVSGGHQPQHF. This chain links TRBV29-1 with TRBJ1-5; D gene unclear. CDR1 is SQVTM, CDR2 ANQGSEA, per germline. The V end was cut by 1 base, the J end by 5 bases, with 12 bases between. CDR3 length: 14 amino acids.

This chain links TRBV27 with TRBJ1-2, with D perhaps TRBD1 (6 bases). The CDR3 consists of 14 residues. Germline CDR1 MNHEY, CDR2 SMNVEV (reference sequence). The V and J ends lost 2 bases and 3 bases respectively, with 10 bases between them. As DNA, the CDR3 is TGTGCCAGCAGTTTAGGGGGCGCACACTATGGCTACACCTTC. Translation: CASSLGGAHYGYTF.

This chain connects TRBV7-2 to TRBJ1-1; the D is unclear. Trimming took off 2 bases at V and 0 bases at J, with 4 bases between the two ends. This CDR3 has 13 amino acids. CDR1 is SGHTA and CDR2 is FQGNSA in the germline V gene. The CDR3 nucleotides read TGTGCCAGCAGCTTATCTGTGAACACTGAAGCTTTCTTT. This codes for CASSLSVNTEAFF.

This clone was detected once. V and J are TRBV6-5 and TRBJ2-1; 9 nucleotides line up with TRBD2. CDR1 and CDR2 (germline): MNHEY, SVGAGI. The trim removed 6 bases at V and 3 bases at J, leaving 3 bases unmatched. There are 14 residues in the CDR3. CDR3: CASSAGGNYNEQFF. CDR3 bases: TGTGCCAGCAGCGCGGGGGGGAACTACAATGAGCAGTTCTTC.

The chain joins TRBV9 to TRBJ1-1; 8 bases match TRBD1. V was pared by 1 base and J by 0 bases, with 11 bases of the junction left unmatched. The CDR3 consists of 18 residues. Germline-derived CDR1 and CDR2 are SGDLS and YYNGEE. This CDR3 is CASSVFPQGAGLNTEAFF. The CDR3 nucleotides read TGTGCCAGCAGCGTATTTCCCCAGGGGGCCGGGTTGAACACTGAAGCTTTCTTT.

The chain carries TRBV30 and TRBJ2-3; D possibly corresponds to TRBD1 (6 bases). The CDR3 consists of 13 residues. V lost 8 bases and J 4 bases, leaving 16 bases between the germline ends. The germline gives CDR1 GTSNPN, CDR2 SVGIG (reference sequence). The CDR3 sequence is CAGEQGMADTQYF. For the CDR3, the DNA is TGTGCCGGTGAACAGGGAATGGCAGATACGCAGTATTTT. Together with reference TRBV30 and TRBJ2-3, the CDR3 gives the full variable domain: SQTIHQWPATLVQPVGSPLSLECTVEGTSNPNLYWYRQAAGRGLQLLFYSVGIGQISSEVPQNLSASRPQDRQFILSSKKLLLSDSGFYLCAGEQGMADTQYFGPGTRLTVL.

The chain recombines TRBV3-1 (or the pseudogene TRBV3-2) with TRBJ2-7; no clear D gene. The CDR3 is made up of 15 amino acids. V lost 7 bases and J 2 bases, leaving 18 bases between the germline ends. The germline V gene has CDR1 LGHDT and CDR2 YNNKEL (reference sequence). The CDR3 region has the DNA TGTGCCAGCACCTCAGGCGGTTCAATCGCCTACGAGCAGTACTTC. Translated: CASTSGGSIAYEQYF.

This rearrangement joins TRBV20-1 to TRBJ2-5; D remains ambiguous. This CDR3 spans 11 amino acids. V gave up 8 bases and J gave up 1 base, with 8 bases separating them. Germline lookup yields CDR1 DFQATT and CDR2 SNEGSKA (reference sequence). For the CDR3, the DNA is TGCAGTTCACAGTTCCAAGAGACCCAGTACTTC. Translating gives CSSQFQETQYF.

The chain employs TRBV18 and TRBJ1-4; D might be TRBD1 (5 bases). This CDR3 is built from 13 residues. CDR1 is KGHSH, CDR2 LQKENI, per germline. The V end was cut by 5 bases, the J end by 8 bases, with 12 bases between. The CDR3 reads CASSSGLGEKLFF. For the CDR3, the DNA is TGTGCCAGCTCATCGGGACTCGGAGAAAAACTGTTTTTT.

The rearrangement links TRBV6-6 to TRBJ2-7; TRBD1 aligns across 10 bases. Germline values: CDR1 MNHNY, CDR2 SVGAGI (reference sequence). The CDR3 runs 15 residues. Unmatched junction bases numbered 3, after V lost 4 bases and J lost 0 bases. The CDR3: CASSSGQGFSYEQYF. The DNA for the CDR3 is TGTGCCAGCAGTTCGGGACAGGGGTTCTCCTACGAGCAGTACTTC.

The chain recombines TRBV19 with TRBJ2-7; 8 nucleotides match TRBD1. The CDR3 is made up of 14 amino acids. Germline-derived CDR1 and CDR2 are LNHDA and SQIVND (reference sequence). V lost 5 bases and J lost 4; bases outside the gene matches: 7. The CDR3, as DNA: TGTGCCAGTAGTCCCAGGACAGGGACGTACGAGCAGTACTTC. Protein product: CASSPRTGTYEQYF.

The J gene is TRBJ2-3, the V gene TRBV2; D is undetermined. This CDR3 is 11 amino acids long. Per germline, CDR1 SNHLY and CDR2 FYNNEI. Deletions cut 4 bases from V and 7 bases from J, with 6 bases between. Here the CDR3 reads CASSGPYTQYF. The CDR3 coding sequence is TGTGCCAGCAGTGGACCTTATACGCAGTATTTT.

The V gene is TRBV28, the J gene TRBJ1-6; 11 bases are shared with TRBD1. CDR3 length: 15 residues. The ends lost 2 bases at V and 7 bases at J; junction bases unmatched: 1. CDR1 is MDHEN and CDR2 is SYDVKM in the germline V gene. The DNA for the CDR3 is TGTGCCAGCAGTTTAGGGGACAGGGGGAATTCACCCCTCCACTTT. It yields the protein CASSLGDRGNSPLHF.

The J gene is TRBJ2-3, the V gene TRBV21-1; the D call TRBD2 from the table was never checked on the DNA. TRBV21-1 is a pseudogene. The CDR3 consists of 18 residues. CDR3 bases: TGTGCCAGCAGCAAAGTAGAGGCTAGCGGGGGGGTTTCAGATACGCAGTATTTT. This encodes CASSKVEASGGVSDTQYF.

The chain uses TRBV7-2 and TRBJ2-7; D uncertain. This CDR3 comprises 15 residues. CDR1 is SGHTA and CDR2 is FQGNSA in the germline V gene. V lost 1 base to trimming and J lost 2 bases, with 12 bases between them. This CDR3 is CASSLDFGRTYEQYF. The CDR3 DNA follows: TGTGCCAGCAGCTTAGATTTCGGTAGGACCTACGAGCAGTACTTC.

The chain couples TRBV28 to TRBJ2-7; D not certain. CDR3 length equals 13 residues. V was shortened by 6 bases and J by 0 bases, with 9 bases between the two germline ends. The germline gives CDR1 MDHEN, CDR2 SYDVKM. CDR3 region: CASRVSSSYEQYF. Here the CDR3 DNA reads TGTGCCAGCAGGGTTTCAAGCTCCTACGAGCAGTACTTC.

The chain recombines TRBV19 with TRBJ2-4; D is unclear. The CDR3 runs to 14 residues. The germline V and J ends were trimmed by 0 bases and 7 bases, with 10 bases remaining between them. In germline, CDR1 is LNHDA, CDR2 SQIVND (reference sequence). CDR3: CASSIDGRKNIQYF. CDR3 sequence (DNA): TGTGCCAGTAGTATAGACGGTCGAAAGAACATTCAGTACTTC.

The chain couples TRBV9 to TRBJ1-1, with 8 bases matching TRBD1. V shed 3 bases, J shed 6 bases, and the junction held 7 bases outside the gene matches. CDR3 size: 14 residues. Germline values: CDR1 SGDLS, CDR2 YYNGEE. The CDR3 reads CASSDTGGWAEAFF. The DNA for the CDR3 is TGTGCCAGCAGCGATACAGGGGGGTGGGCTGAAGCTTTCTTT. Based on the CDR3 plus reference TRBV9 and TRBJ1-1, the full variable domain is DSGVTQTPKHLITATGQRVTLRCSPRSGDLSVYWYQQSLDQGLQFLIQYYNGEERAKGNILERFSAQQFPDLHSELNLSSLELGDSALYFCASSDTGGWAEAFFGQGTRLTVV.

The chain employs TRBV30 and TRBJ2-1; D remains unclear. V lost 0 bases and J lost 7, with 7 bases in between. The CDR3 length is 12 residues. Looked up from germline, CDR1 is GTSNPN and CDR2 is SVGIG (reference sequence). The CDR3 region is CAWSVGWNEQFF. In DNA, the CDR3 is TGTGCCTGGAGTGTGGGGTGGAATGAGCAGTTCTTC.